The next 32 T cell receptor beta chains were all read from a single sample in a study of blood T cells in healthy people across ages. Primed by a sample-barcoded 5' primer and a J-beta primer mix, a second PCR proceeded for 7 to 11 cycles. TCRdb processed the 5' RACE reads anew with MiXCR; each CDR3 protein has one entry. The sample shows about 1,400,000 distinct CDR3 sequences, approximately 60% of them seen only once. Sequenced input: blood. The receptors were gathered from a man between 18 and 29 years old in good health.

The V call is TRBV3-1, the J call TRBJ2-1; 9 nucleotides line up with TRBD2. V was pared by 4 bases and J by 8 bases, with 15 bases of the junction left unmatched. The CDR3 totals 17 residues. Germline V gene data show CDR1 as LGHDT and CDR2 as YNNKEL (reference sequence). As DNA, the CDR3 is TGTGCCAGCAGCCCTACGGGGTCTAGCGGGAATCCCGATGAGCAGTTCTTC. It specifies CASSPTGSSGNPDEQFF.

The chain carries TRBV6-5 and TRBJ2-7; 11 nucleotides line up with TRBD1. The CDR3 spans 15 residues. V was clipped by 7 bases and J by 3 bases; unmatched bases: 8. The germline CDR1 and CDR2 sequences are MNHEY and SVGAGI. The CDR3: CASTRSGTGGYEQYF. The CDR3 coding sequence is TGTGCCAGCACCCGGTCCGGGACAGGGGGCTACGAGCAGTACTTC.

The chain couples TRBV14 to TRBJ1-1; D may be TRBD1 (5 bases). V was pared by 4 bases and J by 3 bases, with 18 bases between. CDR3 length equals 16 residues. Germline CDR1 reads SGHDN; CDR2 reads FVKESK. The CDR3 DNA reads TGTGCCAGCAGCCCCACTCTAGGGGCCCGAGACACTGAAGCTTTCTTT. Translated: CASSPTLGARDTEAFF.

The sample holds a few counts of this clonotype. The chain recombines TRBV11-2 with TRBJ1-2; 8 bases are a match to TRBD1. CDR3 length equals 13 residues. Per germline, CDR1 SGHAT and CDR2 FQNNGV. The V segment lost 5 bases and the J segment 7 bases; nucleotides outside the gene matches: 6. In DNA form, the CDR3 reads TGTGCCAGCAGCGGACAGGGCCGATTTGGCTACACCTTC. Translation: CASSGQGRFGYTF.

The sample holds a few counts of this clonotype. The chain is built from TRBV4-1 and TRBJ2-1; 7 nucleotides line up with TRBD2. CDR1 is MGHRA and CDR2 is YSYEKL in the germline V gene. Germline trimming cut 2 bases from V and 8 bases from J; bases unmatched to any gene: 9. This CDR3 is built from 15 residues. The CDR3 bases are TGCGCCAGCAGCCAACGATTGGGGGGGTGGTATGAGCAGTTCTTC. As protein: CASSQRLGGWYEQFF.

The rearrangement joins TRBV6-2 or TRBV6-3 to TRBJ1-2, with D uncertain. The CDR3 loop spans 15 amino acids. The germline V and J ends were trimmed by 2 bases and 7 bases, with 17 bases remaining between them. Germline V gene sequence: CDR1 MNHEY, CDR2 SVGEGT. The CDR3 is CASSYRGVGSGGYTF. CDR3 coding DNA: TGTGCCAGCAGTTACCGCGGAGTGGGGAGCGGTGGCTACACCTTC.

The rearrangement uses TRBV21-1 and TRBJ2-7; the D call in the table, TRBD1, was not verified against the DNA. TRBV21-1 is labeled a pseudogene. The CDR3 covers 15 residues. As DNA, the CDR3 is TGTGCCAGCAGCAAAGGGACAGGGTATCGGGACGAGCAGTACTTC. Translated, it gives CASSKGTGYRDEQYF.

The rearrangement uses TRBV27 and TRBJ1-6, with TRBD1 as a possible D gene (6 bases). The germline V gene has CDR1 MNHEY and CDR2 SMNVEV (reference sequence). The CDR3 consists of 14 residues. V lost 2 bases and J 5 bases, leaving 7 bases between the germline ends. CDR3 nucleotides: TGTGCCAGCAGTTTAAGACAGGATAATTCACCCCTCCACTTT. This codes for CASSLRQDNSPLHF.

This clonotype was detected only a few times. This chain connects TRBV7-2 to TRBJ2-4; perhaps TRBD1 as D (7 bases). In germline, CDR1 is SGHTA, CDR2 FQGNSA. Deletions cut 0 bases from V and 13 bases from J, with 16 bases between. The CDR3 sequence is 14 residues long. As DNA, the CDR3 is TGTGCCAGCAGCTTAGCGTCAGGGGGAGGTGAGCAGTACTTC. Translation gives CASSLASGGGEQYF.

V and J are TRBV15 and TRBJ1-1; D not certain. The CDR3 runs 13 residues. Germline CDR1 and CDR2: LNHNV and YYDKDF (reference sequence). Deletions cut 0 bases from V and 7 bases from J, with 9 bases between. This CDR3 reads CATSREVEFEAFF. In DNA form, the CDR3 reads TGTGCCACCAGCAGAGAGGTAGAGTTTGAAGCTTTCTTT.

On this clonotype: A read error is possible here, since a much larger clone lies one base away. The CDR3 sequence: CAGSLDRATGELFF. The DNA of the CDR3 is TGTGCCGGCAGCTTAGATAGGGCAACCGGGGAGCTGTTTTTT. The chain recombines TRBV7-2 with TRBJ2-2; D is uncertain. Germline V gene lookup returns CDR1 SGHTA and CDR2 FQGNSA. The CDR3 totals 14 residues. Supplemented by reference TRBV7-2 and TRBJ2-2, the full variable domain reads GAGVSQSPSNKVTEKGKDVELRCDPISGHTALYWYRQSLGQGLEFLIYFQGNSAPDKSGLPSDRFSAERTGGSVSTLTIQRTQQEDSAVYLCAGSLDRATGELFFGEGSRLTVL.

V usage is TRBV20-1 and J usage is TRBJ2-3, with D perhaps TRBD1 (5 bases). Germline CDR1 DFQATT, CDR2 SNEGSKA (reference sequence). V was pared by 8 bases and J by 2 bases, with 11 bases between. The CDR3 is made up of 12 amino acids. DNA for the CDR3: TGCAGTTTAGGGGAACTCACAGATACGCAGTATTTT. Its protein is CSLGELTDTQYF.

This clonotype was seen a handful of times. The chain has TRBV20-1 and TRBJ2-4, with 8 bases lining up with TRBD1. Judging by the DNA end, TRBJ2-7 fits better; the J call may be wrong. Germline loops: CDR1 DFQATT, CDR2 SNEGSKA (reference sequence). The CDR3 loop spans 13 amino acids. As DNA, the CDR3 is TGCAGTGCTAAGACAGGGGTTGGCGACGAGCAGTACTTC. It encodes CSAKTGVGDEQYF.

This clonotype came up many times. J is TRBJ1-5 and V is TRBV20-1, with 8 bases aligning to TRBD1. V was pared by 3 bases and J by 9 bases, with 10 bases of the junction left unmatched. This CDR3 region has 14 residues. Germline loops: CDR1 DFQATT, CDR2 SNEGSKA (reference sequence). Here the CDR3 DNA reads TGCAGTGCTAGGGAGGGACAGGCCCTGCGGCCCCAGCATTTT. Encoded protein: CSAREGQALRPQHF.

The V call is TRBV6-5, the J call TRBJ2-5; TRBD2 aligns across 9 bases. Germline assignment: CDR1 MNHEY and CDR2 SVGAGI. V dropped 2 bases and J dropped 0; count of bases not matched to a gene: 7. CDR3 size: 17 residues. In nucleotides, the CDR3 is TGTGCCAGCAGTTACGATTCGGCTAGCGGGAACCAAGAGACCCAGTACTTC. Translated: CASSYDSASGNQETQYF.

The chain combines TRBV6-5 with TRBJ1-1; the D gene is possibly TRBD1 (5 bases). Germline V gene sequence: CDR1 MNHEY, CDR2 SVGAGI. Trimming removed 6 bases at V and 9 bases at J, with 14 bases between. CDR3 length: 12 residues. The CDR3 DNA follows: TGTGCCAGCAGCCGGGGGGGAGATAAAGCTTTCTTT. Its protein is CASSRGGDKAFF.

This clonotype was counted only a few times. The chain carries TRBV15 and TRBJ1-1; D is possibly TRBD1 (5 bases). Trimming cost V 5 bases and J 1 base, with 11 bases left between them. The CDR3 covers 14 residues. Germline V gives CDR1 LNHNV, CDR2 YYDKDF (reference sequence). The CDR3 nucleotides read TGTGCCACCAGCGGAGGCCAGGGGAACACTGAAGCTTTCTTT. Its translation is CATSGGQGNTEAFF.

V and J are TRBV20-1 and TRBJ1-6; D call uncertain. Deletions cut 0 bases from V and 6 bases from J, with 9 bases between. Germline lookup yields CDR1 DFQATT and CDR2 SNEGSKA (reference sequence). The CDR3 loop spans 14 amino acids. The CDR3 spells CSARDSRLNSPLHF. The CDR3 DNA sequence: TGCAGTGCTAGAGATAGCAGGCTTAATTCACCCCTCCACTTT.

This clonotype showed up just once. The CDR3 sequence is CSVGPNTGELFF. CDR3 DNA sequence: TGCAGCGTTGGTCCGAACACCGGGGAGCTGTTTTTT. The V and J genes are TRBV29-1 and TRBJ2-2; D ambiguous. With 4 bases removed from V and 0 bases from J, the gap between germline ends came to 3 bases. CDR1 is SQVTM and CDR2 is ANQGSEA in the germline V gene. The CDR3 consists of 12 residues.

The chain joins TRBV28 to TRBJ2-2; 7 nucleotides align to TRBD2. There are 13 residues in the CDR3. V lost 11 bases, J lost 6 bases, and 9 bases stayed unmatched. The germline gives CDR1 MDHEN, CDR2 SYDVKM. CDR3 coding DNA: TGTGCCGGGGGACTATCGGGTGCCGGGGAGCTGTTTTTT. Its translation is CAGGLSGAGELFF.

This sequence joins TRBV27 and TRBJ2-4; 7 bases fit TRBD1. The CDR3 totals 13 residues. The ends lost 3 bases at V and 6 bases at J; junction bases unmatched: 2. Germline CDR1 reads MNHEY; CDR2 reads SMNVEV (reference sequence). The CDR3 bases are TGTGCCAGCAGTTTCCGGGACAGAAACATTCAGTACTTC. Its translation is CASSFRDRNIQYF.

V usage is TRBV20-1 and J usage is TRBJ2-7, with 10 positions matching TRBD2. The CDR3 loop spans 16 amino acids. V shed 5 bases, J shed 0 bases, and the junction held 10 bases outside the gene matches. CDR1 is DFQATT and CDR2 is SNEGSKA in the germline V gene (reference sequence). For the CDR3, the DNA is TGCAGTGCTCAAACGCGACTAGCGGGTGACTCCTACGAGCAGTACTTC. Protein product: CSAQTRLAGDSYEQYF.

This clonotype was recorded only once. The CDR3 spells CASSPLGLAGGYQETQYF. CDR3 sequence (DNA): TGTGCCAGCAGCCCACTGGGACTAGCGGGGGGGTACCAAGAGACCCAGTACTTC. The chain employs TRBV11-2 and TRBJ2-5, with 16 bases lining up with TRBD2. Germline CDR1 and CDR2: SGHAT and FQNNGV. The trim removed 5 bases at V and 0 bases at J, leaving 6 bases unmatched. The CDR3 extends over 18 amino acids.

The chain combines TRBV7-9 with TRBJ1-2, with no clear D. Trimming cost V 4 bases and J 0 bases, with 15 bases left between them. Germline V gene sequence: CDR1 SEHNR, CDR2 FQNEAQ (reference sequence). The CDR3 has 16 amino acids. DNA for the CDR3: TGTGCCAGCAGCTCGACCAGGACTGTTACTAACTATGGCTACACCTTC. Protein: CASSSTRTVTNYGYTF.

This clonotype was detected a few times. This rearrangement joins TRBV20-1 to TRBJ2-4; 8 bases line up with TRBD1. V lost 5 bases to trimming and J lost 3 bases; unmatched junction nucleotides: 9. Germline lookup yields CDR1 DFQATT and CDR2 SNEGSKA (reference sequence). CDR3 length: 15 amino acids. The CDR3 DNA follows: TGCAGTGCTTCCACGGACAGGGTGGACAAAAACATTCAGTACTTC. Its protein is CSASTDRVDKNIQYF.

The chain links TRBV6-5 to TRBJ2-2; perhaps TRBD2 as D (5 bases). The ends were cut back, 7 bases at V and 8 bases at J, with 17 bases in the middle. CDR1 is MNHEY, CDR2 SVGAGI, per germline. There are 14 residues in the CDR3. This CDR3 reads CASNQPGEPGELFF. The CDR3 DNA follows: TGTGCCAGCAACCAGCCCGGGGAACCGGGGGAGCTGTTTTTT.

The chain employs TRBV30 and TRBJ2-7; 9 positions match TRBD1. The V gene's germline CDR1 is GTSNPN and CDR2 SVGIG (reference sequence). The CDR3 consists of 12 residues. The V and J ends lost 8 bases and 7 bases, in that order; junction bases with no gene match: 9. The CDR3 region is CAAGTGRQEQYF. As DNA, the CDR3 is TGTGCCGCAGGGACAGGGCGGCAAGAGCAGTACTTC.

Many counts were recorded for this clonotype. The chain carries TRBV20-1 and TRBJ2-7; D unclear. The CDR3 consists of 15 residues. Trimming stripped 3 bases from V and 4 bases from J, with 19 bases between. Germline V gives CDR1 DFQATT, CDR2 SNEGSKA (reference sequence). CDR3 amino acids: CSASSGQVDGYEQYF. CDR3 DNA sequence: TGCAGTGCTAGCTCCGGGCAGGTCGATGGGTACGAGCAGTACTTC.

V and J are TRBV20-1 and TRBJ2-7; 7 bases are a match to TRBD2. Per germline, CDR1 DFQATT and CDR2 SNEGSKA (reference sequence). This CDR3 is built from 13 residues. V shed 8 bases, J shed 0 bases, and the junction held 7 bases outside the gene matches. As DNA, the CDR3 is TGCAGTAATCTGGCGGGGGACTCCTACGAGCAGTACTTC. Translating gives CSNLAGDSYEQYF.

The chain is built from TRBV7-6 and TRBJ2-5, with D possibly being TRBD2 (5 bases). The closer fit of TRBJ2-7 to the DNA end suggests the J call may be wrong. Germline-derived CDR1 and CDR2 are SGHVS and FNYEAQ. The CDR3 sequence is 14 residues long. CDR3 coding DNA: TGTGCCAGCACCCTTGCGGGTAACTCCTACGAGCAGTACTTC. Its translation: CASTLAGNSYEQYF.

The chain links TRBV6-6 to TRBJ1-2; D uncertain. The V end was cut by 3 bases, the J end by 7 bases, with 18 bases between. The CDR3 covers 15 residues. In germline, CDR1 is MNHNY, CDR2 SVGAGI (reference sequence). The CDR3 DNA follows: TGTGCCAGCAGTTATGTTCTTTCGGCCTCCCCTGGCTACACCTTC. It codes for CASSYVLSASPGYTF.

The DNA of the CDR3 is TGCGCCAGCAGCCAACTGGAACTAGCGGGGGTCACCAATGAGCAGTTCTTC. Its protein product is CASSQLELAGVTNEQFF. The chain carries TRBV4-1 and TRBJ2-1, with TRBD2 matching 11 bases. Trimming removed 2 bases from V and 6 bases from J; junction bases left unmatched: 9. CDR3 size: 17 residues. Per the germline V gene, CDR1 is MGHRA and CDR2 is YSYEKL.